This note documents a single T cell receptor beta chain sequence. These data originate in a study of blood T cell repertoires in COVID-19. The germline V and J ends were trimmed by 0 bases and 8 bases, with 16 bases remaining between them. Germline V gene lookup returns CDR1 SGHVS and CDR2 FQNEAQ. The length of the CDR3 is 16 residues. Libraries were prepared by immunoSEQ multiplex PCR; TCRdb keeps only in-frame clonotypes and omits some of them. This table has 95,000 to 150,000 clones, 88% appearing once. The receptor was derived from a woman between 50 and 59 years old with active or convalescent COVID-19. This chain joins TRBV7-8 and TRBJ1-4; a weak D match, TRBD1 (6 bases). The sequenced sample was peripheral blood. CDR3 in amino acids: CASSLAGAGWEEKLFF. CDR3 DNA sequence: TGTGCCAGCAGCTTAGCGGGGGCAGGGTGGGAAGAAAAACTGTTTTTT.